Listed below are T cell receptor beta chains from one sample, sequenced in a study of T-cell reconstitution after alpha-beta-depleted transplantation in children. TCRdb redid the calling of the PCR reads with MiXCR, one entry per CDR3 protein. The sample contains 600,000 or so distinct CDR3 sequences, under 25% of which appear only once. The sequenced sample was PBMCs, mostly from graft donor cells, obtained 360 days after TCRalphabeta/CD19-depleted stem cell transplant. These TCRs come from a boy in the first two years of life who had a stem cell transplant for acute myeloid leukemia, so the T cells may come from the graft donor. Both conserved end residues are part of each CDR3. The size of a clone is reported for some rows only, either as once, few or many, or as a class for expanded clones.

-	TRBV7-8	CASSPLGQYTQYF
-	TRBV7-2	CASSPRTILEQFF
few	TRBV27	CASSLLGPTPLYEQYF
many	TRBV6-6	CASRVLYQETQYF
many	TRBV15	CATSREMTGSEQYF
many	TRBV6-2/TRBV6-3	CASSYSLLWGLAGADTQYF
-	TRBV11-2	CASSLELFKDLTGELFF
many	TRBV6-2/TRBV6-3	CASSYSGYGSGANVLTF
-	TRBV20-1	CSARRRPGTGNQPQHF
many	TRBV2	CASLAPETQYF
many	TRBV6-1	CASRTAVRGTQYF
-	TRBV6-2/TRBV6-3	CASSYEASGNTIYF
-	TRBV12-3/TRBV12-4	CASSLNRGGFGDTQYF
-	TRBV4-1	CASSPGQGTTEAFF
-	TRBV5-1	CASSLDSLDFYSGGRENTQYF
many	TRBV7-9	CASSNRGTGGYNEQFF
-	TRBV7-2	CASSFGSRDTQPQHF
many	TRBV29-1	CSVGPDEAKNIQYF
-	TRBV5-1	CASSYSRDGPYEQYF
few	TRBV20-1	CSAREREGGGQYF
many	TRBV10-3	CAISGGGLAGYETQYF
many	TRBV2	CASSERARPPTLNTEAFF
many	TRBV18	CASSQAGRNNEQFF
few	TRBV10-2	CASSYTSAGELFF
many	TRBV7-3	CASSLGQAKGDTQYF
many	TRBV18	CASSPGGTGASTEAFF
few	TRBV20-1	CSATEGGGYTF
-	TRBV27	CASSLFGGAYEQYF
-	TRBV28	CASSPPLHQPQHF
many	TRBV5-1	CASSRQNEQFF
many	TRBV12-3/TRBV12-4	CASSATYYGYTF
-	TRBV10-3	CAIRPGTESYNEQFF
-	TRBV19	CASSITELQPQHF
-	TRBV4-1	CASSQVSAMGTDTQYF
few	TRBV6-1	CASSPRRRRGIDTQYF
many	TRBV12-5	CASRGANEKLFF
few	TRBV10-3	CAISGDTDTQYF
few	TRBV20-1	CSASLLPENYGYTF
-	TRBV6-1	CASILVGNQPQHF
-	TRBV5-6	CASSFGTRGYNEQFF
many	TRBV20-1	CSARSTEGTDTQYF
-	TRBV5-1	CASSPARDMDEAFF
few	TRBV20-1	CSAREVPYGYTF
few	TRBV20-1	CSASVDAASLTQYF
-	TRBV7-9	CASSLGEGQPQHF
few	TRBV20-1	CSANPQERNEKLFF
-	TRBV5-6	CASSMGRIYEQYF
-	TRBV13	CASSLGVAGGIPTDTQYF
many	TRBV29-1	CSVEVRGTYGYTF
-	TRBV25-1	CASSEQGSKDYGYTF
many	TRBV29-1	CSVYPILAGGDNEQFF
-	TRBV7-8	CASSLVWAGVYQETQYF
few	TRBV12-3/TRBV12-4	CATRVMNYGYTF